Following are 6 T cell receptor beta chains from one sample sequenced in a study of cytomegalovirus exposure and HLA in healthy donors. The PCR had 60 Vbeta and 13 Jbeta primers. Generated by immunoSEQ multiplex PCR, the TCRdb table keeps only in-frame clones and is missing some. Here the sample spans about 98,000 clones, about two thirds being singletons. The sample was PBMCs. Every receptor here comes from a man in his fifties or sixties in good health and CMV-seronegative.

The chain is built from TRBV6-5 and TRBJ2-7, with TRBD1 as a possible D gene (5 bases). The germline V gene has CDR1 MNHEY and CDR2 SVGAGI. The V gene lost 6 bases and the J gene lost 6 bases, with 15 bases spanning the gap. This CDR3 has 13 residues. The CDR3 nucleotides are TGTGCCAGCAGCCCCAGGGCCCGATCCGAGCAGTACTTC. Residues: CASSPRARSEQYF.

The V gene is TRBV7-6, the J gene TRBJ1-6; the D is unclear. This CDR3 contains 13 residues. Germline-derived CDR1 and CDR2 are SGHVS and FNYEAQ. V lost 8 bases and J lost 5, with 10 bases in between. CDR3 in DNA: TGTGCCAGCGCGAAGAGTAATAATTCACCCCTCCACTTT. It is translated as CASAKSNNSPLHF.

The chain employs TRBV19 and TRBJ2-6, with 9 positions matching TRBD1. The germline V gene encodes CDR1 LNHDA and CDR2 SQIVND (reference sequence). J was trimmed by 0 bases and V by 11 bases; bases with no gene match: 11. The CDR3 is 17 residues long. As DNA, the CDR3 is TGTGCCTGTCAACGGACAGGGGACCCCTCTGGGGCCAACGTCCTGACTTTC. Amino acid sequence: CACQRTGDPSGANVLTF.

The chain uses TRBV7-8 and TRBJ1-2; D gene ambiguous. V lost 0 bases and J 3 bases, leaving 14 bases between the germline ends. Germline lookup yields CDR1 SGHVS and CDR2 FQNEAQ. The CDR3 is made up of 16 amino acids. The CDR3 DNA reads as TGTGCCAGCAGCTTAGCAGAGGGATGGTCGGACTATGGCTACACCTTC. Amino acid sequence: CASSLAEGWSDYGYTF.

This clone was observed a single time. The chain has TRBV29-1 and TRBJ2-1; perhaps TRBD2 as D (6 bases). This CDR3 region has 15 residues. Trimming took off 3 bases at V and 7 bases at J, with 19 bases between the two ends. From germline, CDR1 is SQVTM and CDR2 ANQGSEA. The CDR3 loop is CSVDGARENSNEQFF. The CDR3 DNA reads as TGCAGCGTTGACGGTGCACGGGAGAATTCGAATGAGCAGTTCTTC.

V gene TRBV27 combines with J gene TRBJ1-2; 9 bases fit TRBD1. This CDR3 has 16 amino acids. V gave up 8 bases and J gave up 5 bases; unmatched junction bases: 15. Looked up from germline, CDR1 is MNHEY and CDR2 is SMNVEV (reference sequence). The CDR3 loop is CASRIHPGTGTYGYTF. For the CDR3, the DNA is TGTGCCAGCCGAATCCACCCAGGGACAGGGACTTATGGCTACACCTTC.